A single TCR beta chain is shown here with its context. Those enrolled, adults aged 18 to 89 years, came from some 23 US areas. TCRdb keeps only in-frame clones here, not all; method: immunoSEQ multiplex PCR. The sample consists of roughly 430,000 clones, over 75% of them appearing once. The data derive from a study of blood T cell repertoires in COVID-19. Study summary: Sites in the United States, Italy and Spain provided acute and convalescent COVID-19 samples.

The junction had 8 bases not matched to a gene; V was cut back by 1 base and J by 3 bases. The CDR3 is 16 amino acids. Germline-derived CDR1 and CDR2 are MGHRA and YSYEKL. Input material: PBMCs or T cells enriched from blood (not recorded which). The receptor comes from a woman aged 40 to 55 with acute COVID-19. This sequence joins TRBV4-1 and TRBJ2-7; 8 nucleotides agree with TRBD2. The CDR3 region has the DNA TGCGCCAGCAGCCAAGTTCTGCGGGGGGACGGCTACGAGCAGTACTTC. Translating gives CASSQVLRGDGYEQYF.